This entry lists 31 T cell receptor beta chains sequenced from one sample in a study of blood T cell repertoires in COVID-19. Clones were read by immunoSEQ multiplex PCR, and TCRdb kept only the in-frame ones, dropping some. The sample contains over 120,000 clones, more than 75% of which appear only once. Specimen: peripheral blood. The receptor set was obtained from a man aged 50-60 years who had recovered from COVID-19.

The chain employs TRBV9 and TRBJ2-1; weak D call: TRBD1 (5 bases). The CDR3 covers 14 residues. Germline V gene sequence: CDR1 SGDLS, CDR2 YYNGEE. Trimming cost V 4 bases and J 2 bases, with 10 bases left between them. CDR3 in DNA: TGTGCCAGCAGCCCGGACACAGCCTACAATGAGCAGTTCTTC. This gives the protein CASSPDTAYNEQFF.

The chain is built from TRBV5-1 and TRBJ2-2, with 8 bases identical to TRBD2. Trimming cost V 1 base and J 7 bases; bases outside gene matches: 3. The CDR3 consists of 14 residues. In germline, CDR1 is SGHRS, CDR2 YFSETQ. In nucleotides, the CDR3 is TGCGCCAGCAGCTTGACTAGCGGTGGCGGGGAGCTGTTTTTT. Its translation: CASSLTSGGGELFF.

This chain joins TRBV29-1 and TRBJ2-1; 10 bases map to TRBD1. CDR3 length: 16 residues. V was pared by 4 bases and J by 0 bases, with 6 bases of the junction left unmatched. Germline assignment: CDR1 SQVTM and CDR2 ANQGSEA. The CDR3 protein is CSVGGQGKGSYNEQFF. Written as DNA, the CDR3 is TGCAGCGTTGGGGGACAGGGGAAAGGCTCCTACAATGAGCAGTTCTTC.

The chain is built from TRBV9 and TRBJ1-3; D is unresolved. Germline V gene data show CDR1 as SGDLS and CDR2 as YYNGEE. The CDR3 totals 17 residues. Trimming shortened V by 4 bases and J by 0 bases, and 17 bases separated the two germline ends. The DNA for the CDR3 is TGTGCCAGCAGCCCCCAAGTAACAGCAAGCTCTGGAAACACCATATATTTT. Its protein is CASSPQVTASSGNTIYF.

This clone was seen once. The rearrangement links TRBV5-1 to TRBJ2-5, with TRBD2 identical over 9 bases. Germline CDR1 and CDR2: SGHRS and YFSETQ. V gave up 0 bases and J gave up 2 bases; unmatched junction bases: 5. This CDR3 has 16 residues. As DNA, the CDR3 is TGCGCCAGCAGCTTGGAGGCTAGCGGGGCGCAAGAGACCCAGTACTTC. Encoded protein: CASSLEASGAQETQYF.

The rearrangement uses TRBV1 and TRBJ1-1; the table's D call of TRBD1 was not tested on the DNA. TRBV1 is a pseudogene locus. CDR3 length: 22 residues. As DNA, the CDR3 is TGCACCAGCAGCCATCAGGGAAAACAGGGACCCCCTTATCCTCTTATGAACACTGAAGCTTTCTTT. This sequence encodes CTSSHQGKQGPPYPLMNTEAFF.

V and J are TRBV13 and TRBJ2-3, with TRBD1 matching over 8 bases. This CDR3 has 15 amino acids. CDR1 PRHDT and CDR2 FYEKMQ come from the germline V gene (reference sequence). Trimming took 5 bases from V and 4 from J; bases not matched to a gene: 8. As DNA, the CDR3 is TGTGCCAGCAGCGGACAGGGTGTTTTGGCAGATACGCAGTATTTT. This sequence encodes CASSGQGVLADTQYF.

V is TRBV4-1 and J is TRBJ2-7; no definite D call. Germline V CDR1 and CDR2: MGHRA, YSYEKL. The CDR3 is made up of 13 amino acids. The V and J ends lost 3 bases and 1 base respectively, with 7 bases between them. CDR3 DNA sequence: TGCGCCAGCAGCCAGGAGTTTTCCTACGAGCAGTACTTC. Residues: CASSQEFSYEQYF.

CDR3 residues: CASSPLAGGYNEQFF. For the CDR3, the DNA is TGTGCCAGCAGCCCGCTAGCGGGGGGATACAATGAGCAGTTCTTC. The chain recombines TRBV5-6 with TRBJ2-1; 11 bases are a match to TRBD2. This CDR3 is 15 amino acids long. V lost 4 bases and J lost 4; bases outside the gene matches: 4. CDR1 SGHDT and CDR2 YYEEEE come from the germline V gene.

The rearrangement links TRBV4-1 to TRBJ1-1, with D possibly TRBD1 on 6 matching bases. The CDR3 extends over 16 amino acids. Germline lookup yields CDR1 MGHRA and CDR2 YSYEKL. V dropped 0 bases and J dropped 0 bases, with 11 bases sitting between them. CDR3 DNA sequence: TGCGCCAGCAGCCAAGATCCGGGGGGCTTGAACACTGAAGCTTTCTTT. Translation gives CASSQDPGGLNTEAFF.

For this clone: Compared with germline, one end of the junction differs, possibly owing to a read error. This chain joins TRBV9 and TRBJ1-5; D possibly corresponds to TRBD1 (5 bases). This CDR3 is built from 15 residues. Germline V CDR1 and CDR2: SGDLS, YYNGEE. CDR3 protein: CANSQGQGSNQPQHF. The CDR3 DNA reads TGTGCCAACAGCCAAGGACAAGGGAGCAATCAGCCCCAGCATTTT.

This rearrangement joins TRBV28 to TRBJ1-1; D gene ambiguous. CDR1 MDHEN and CDR2 SYDVKM come from the germline V gene. V was trimmed by 6 bases and J by 4 bases, leaving 9 bases between them. This CDR3 has 12 amino acids. The CDR3, as DNA: TGTGCCAGCAGCGATAGATCCACTGAAGCTTTCTTT. It translates to CASSDRSTEAFF.

The chain employs TRBV5-1 and TRBJ2-1; 12 nucleotides line up with TRBD2. V lost 4 bases and J lost 9; bases outside the gene matches: 11. CDR1 and CDR2 (germline): SGHRS, YFSETQ. The CDR3 loop spans 16 amino acids. The DNA of the CDR3 is TGCGCCAGCAGCCGGACTAGCGGGACCTCCACGGGTGAGCAGTTCTTC. It specifies CASSRTSGTSTGEQFF.

The rearrangement joins TRBV19 to TRBJ2-5; 7 nucleotides align to TRBD1. Germline trimming cut 5 bases from V and 5 bases from J; bases unmatched to any gene: 8. The CDR3 length is 14 residues. Germline V CDR1 and CDR2: LNHDA, SQIVND (reference sequence). This chain's CDR3 is CASSLRQGDETQYF. CDR3 nucleotides: TGTGCCAGTAGTCTCAGACAGGGCGACGAGACCCAGTACTTC.

The rearrangement uses TRBV6-5 and TRBJ2-7; TRBD1 is a possible D gene (5 bases). The CDR3 consists of 12 residues. The V end was cut by 8 bases, the J end by 3 bases, with 11 bases between. The germline CDR1 and CDR2 sequences are MNHEY and SVGAGI. CDR3 sequence: CASGARGYEQYF. DNA of the CDR3: TGTGCCAGCGGGGCTAGGGGCTACGAGCAGTACTTC.

The V call is TRBV19, the J call TRBJ1-4; D not resolved. From germline, CDR1 is LNHDA and CDR2 SQIVND (reference sequence). V lost 1 base and J lost 0, with 6 bases in between. The CDR3 length is 15 residues. CDR3: CASSIGPSTNEKLFF. DNA for the CDR3: TGTGCCAGTAGTATAGGGCCTTCAACTAATGAAAAACTGTTTTTT.

The chain combines TRBV3-1 (or the pseudogene TRBV3-2) with TRBJ2-3; D may be TRBD1 (5 bases). V was clipped by 4 bases and J by 9 bases, with 14 bases between them. CDR3 size: 13 residues. The germline V gene encodes CDR1 LGHDT and CDR2 YNNKEL (reference sequence). This chain's CDR3 is CASSLPTQATQYF. CDR3 DNA sequence: TGTGCCAGCAGCCTACCGACACAGGCGACGCAGTATTTT.

The chain links TRBV6-1 to TRBJ1-2; 7 bases agree with TRBD1. The CDR3 runs 13 residues. In germline, CDR1 is MNHNS, CDR2 SASEGT. V lost 6 bases, J lost 7 bases, and 8 bases stayed unmatched. The CDR3 coding sequence is TGTGCCAGCAGCCCAGACAGGGCAACTGGCTACACCTTC. Protein: CASSPDRATGYTF.

The V and J genes are TRBV6-4 and TRBJ2-2; D not certain. Germline loops: CDR1 MRHNA, CDR2 SNTAGT. This CDR3 is built from 12 residues. Deletions cut 5 bases from V and 2 bases from J, with 3 bases between. The CDR3 protein is CASSPNTGELFF. CDR3 nucleotides: TGTGCCAGCAGTCCAAACACCGGGGAGCTGTTTTTT.

The rearrangement joins TRBV29-1 to TRBJ1-1; the match to TRBD1 covers 7 bases. The length of the CDR3 is 11 residues. V was pared by 4 bases and J by 11 bases, with 7 bases of the junction left unmatched. Germline values: CDR1 SQVTM, CDR2 ANQGSEA. CDR3 in amino acids: CSVAGTGDAFF. The DNA of the CDR3 is TGCAGCGTTGCGGGCACAGGGGATGCTTTCTTT.

The V call is TRBV2, the J call TRBJ1-1; D remains ambiguous. There are 13 residues in the CDR3. The ends were cut back, 3 bases at V and 0 bases at J, with 5 bases in the middle. The germline gives CDR1 SNHLY, CDR2 FYNNEI. The CDR3 here is CASSDGVNTEAFF. In DNA, the CDR3 is TGTGCCAGCAGTGACGGAGTGAACACTGAAGCTTTCTTT. Based on the CDR3 plus reference TRBV2 and TRBJ1-1, the full variable domain is EPEVTQTPSHQVTQMGQEVILRCVPISNHLYFYWYRQILGQKVEFLVSFYNNEISEKSEIFDDQFSVERPDGSNFTLKIRSTKLEDSAMYFCASSDGVNTEAFFGQGTRLTVV.

This clone was counted once. This chain joins TRBV4-2 and TRBJ2-3; perhaps TRBD2 as D (9 bases). This CDR3 contains 21 residues. Germline-derived CDR1 and CDR2 are LGHNA and YNFKEQ. V was pared by 4 bases and J by 0 bases, with 29 bases between. The DNA for the CDR3 is TGTGCCAGCAGCCCCGCAGGGGGCGGGGGGGGACATAGGTCTAGCACAGATACGCAGTATTTT. Its translation: CASSPAGGGGGHRSSTDTQYF.

The genes are TRBV11-1 and TRBJ2-1, with D uncertain. The CDR3 consists of 15 residues. Germline CDR1 and CDR2: SGHAT and FQDESV (reference sequence). Between the trimmed V and J ends, which lost 2 bases and 0 bases, there was a span of 8 bases. The CDR3 region is CASSLLQSSYNEQFF. Here the CDR3 DNA reads TGTGCCAGCAGCTTATTACAGAGCTCCTACAATGAGCAGTTCTTC.

The genes are TRBV27 and TRBJ2-2; D is undetermined. V gave up 2 bases and J gave up 6 bases, with 22 bases separating them. From germline, CDR1 is MNHEY and CDR2 SMNVEV (reference sequence). The CDR3 consists of 18 residues. The CDR3 DNA reads as TGTGCCAGCAGTTTAATAAAAGCGACCCTGATTGATCCCGGGGAGCTGTTTTTT. Translated: CASSLIKATLIDPGELFF.

The chain combines TRBV5-1 with TRBJ2-3; 11 bases are a match to TRBD1. The V gene end was trimmed by 2 bases and the J gene end by 0 bases; junction bases not matched to a gene: 2. Germline CDR1 and CDR2: SGHRS and YFSETQ. There are 16 residues in the CDR3. CDR3 DNA sequence: TGCGCCAGCAGCTTAGGACAGGGGGCTAGCACAGATACGCAGTATTTT. Amino acid sequence: CASSLGQGASTDTQYF.

The chain has TRBV19 and TRBJ1-1; 10 positions match TRBD1. This CDR3 spans 15 amino acids. Germline assignment: CDR1 LNHDA and CDR2 SQIVND (reference sequence). V was pared by 7 bases and J by 4 bases, with 9 bases of the junction left unmatched. The CDR3 coding sequence is TGTGCCAGTACCACGACAGGGGGCCGGGGCACTGAAGCTTTCTTT. Translation: CASTTTGGRGTEAFF.

The CDR3 bases are TGTGCCACCAGTGATTTGGTGACAGGGGGCACTGAAGCTTTCTTT. This gives the protein CATSDLVTGGTEAFF. The chain employs TRBV24-1 and TRBJ1-1, with 9 bases identical to TRBD1. CDR3 length: 15 amino acids. The V gene's germline CDR1 is KGHDR and CDR2 SFDVKD. With V trimmed by 0 bases and J by 4 bases, 2 bases remained unmatched.

The CDR3 DNA sequence: TGCGCCAGCAGCCAGATGACAGGGGAAGAGACCCAGTACTTC. This sequence encodes CASSQMTGEETQYF. The chain has TRBV4-3 and TRBJ2-5, with TRBD1 identical over 8 bases. In germline, CDR1 is LGHNA, CDR2 YSLEER. V shed 3 bases and J 3 bases; nucleotides not matched to a gene: 3. The CDR3 covers 14 residues.

V gene TRBV9 combines with J gene TRBJ2-3; D not resolved. V lost 4 bases and J 3 bases, leaving 6 bases between the germline ends. This CDR3 is built from 12 residues. Germline V gene sequence: CDR1 SGDLS, CDR2 YYNGEE. CDR3 protein: CASSPFTDTQYF. CDR3 in DNA: TGTGCCAGCAGCCCCTTTACAGATACGCAGTATTTT.

The rearrangement joins TRBV6-5 to TRBJ1-2, with a possible D match to TRBD1 (5 bases). The germline gives CDR1 MNHEY, CDR2 SVGAGI. The CDR3 spans 13 residues. Trimming removed 6 bases at V and 8 bases at J, with 16 bases between. CDR3 region: CASRKAGVEGYTF. Written as DNA, the CDR3 is TGTGCCAGCAGAAAGGCGGGGGTGGAAGGCTACACCTTC.

This clone was detected many times. CDR3 DNA: TGTGCCTGGAGGCCTCGGGACAGGGGAGGCTCCTATAATTCACCCCTCCACTTT. This sequence encodes CAWRPRDRGGSYNSPLHF. This chain joins TRBV30 and TRBJ1-6, with TRBD1 matching 10 bases. With 3 bases clipped from V and 0 bases from J, the junction kept 8 bases outside the gene matches. CDR3 length: 18 amino acids. CDR1 GTSNPN and CDR2 SVGIG come from the germline V gene (reference sequence).